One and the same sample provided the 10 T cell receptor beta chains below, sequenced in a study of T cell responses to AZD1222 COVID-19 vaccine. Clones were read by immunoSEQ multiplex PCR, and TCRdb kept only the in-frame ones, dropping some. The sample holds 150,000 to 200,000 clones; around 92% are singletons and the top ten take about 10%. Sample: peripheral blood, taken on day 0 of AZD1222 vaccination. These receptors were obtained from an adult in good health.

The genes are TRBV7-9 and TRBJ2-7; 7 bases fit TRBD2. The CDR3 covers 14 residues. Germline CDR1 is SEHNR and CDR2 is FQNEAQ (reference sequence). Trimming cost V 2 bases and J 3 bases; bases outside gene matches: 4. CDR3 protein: CASSLQAGYYEQYF. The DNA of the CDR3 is TGTGCCAGCAGCTTACAAGCGGGGTACTACGAGCAGTACTTC.

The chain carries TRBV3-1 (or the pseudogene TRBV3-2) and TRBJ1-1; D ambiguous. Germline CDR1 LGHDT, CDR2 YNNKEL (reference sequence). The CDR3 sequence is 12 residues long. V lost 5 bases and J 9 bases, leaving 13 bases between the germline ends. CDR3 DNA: TGTGCCAGCAGCGTTAAGGGAGTGAAAGCTTTCTTT. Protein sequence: CASSVKGVKAFF.

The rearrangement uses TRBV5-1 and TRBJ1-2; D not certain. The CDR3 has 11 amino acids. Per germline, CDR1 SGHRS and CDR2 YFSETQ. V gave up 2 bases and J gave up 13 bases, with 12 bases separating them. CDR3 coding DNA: TGCGCCAGCAGCTTACCCCCGGGTGGCACCTTC. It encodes CASSLPPGGTF.

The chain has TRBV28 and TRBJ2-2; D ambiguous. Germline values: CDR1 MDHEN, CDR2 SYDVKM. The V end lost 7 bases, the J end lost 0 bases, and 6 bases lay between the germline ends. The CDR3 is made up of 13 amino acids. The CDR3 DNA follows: TGTGCCAGCATTGCGTCGAACACCGGGGAGCTGTTTTTT. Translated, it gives CASIASNTGELFF.

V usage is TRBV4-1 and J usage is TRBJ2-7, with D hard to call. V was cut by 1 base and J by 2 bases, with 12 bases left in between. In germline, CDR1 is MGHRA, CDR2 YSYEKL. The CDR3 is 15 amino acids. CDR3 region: CASSQVVGQTYEQYF. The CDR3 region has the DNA TGCGCCAGCAGCCAAGTTGTAGGGCAGACCTACGAGCAGTACTTC.

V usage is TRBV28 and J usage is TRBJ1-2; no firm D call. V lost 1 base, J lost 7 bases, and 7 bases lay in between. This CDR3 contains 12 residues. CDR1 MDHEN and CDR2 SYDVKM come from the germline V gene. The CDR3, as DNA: TGTGCCAGCAGTTTATCCGGAAGTGGCTACACCTTC. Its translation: CASSLSGSGYTF.

The CDR3 region is CASSLDKWGAFF. CDR3 bases: TGTGCCAGCAGTTTAGACAAGTGGGGAGCTTTCTTT. This chain links TRBV28 with TRBJ1-1; D gene uncertain. Germline V gives CDR1 MDHEN, CDR2 SYDVKM. The CDR3 length is 12 residues. Trimming left V 2 bases short and J 10 bases short, with 11 bases between.

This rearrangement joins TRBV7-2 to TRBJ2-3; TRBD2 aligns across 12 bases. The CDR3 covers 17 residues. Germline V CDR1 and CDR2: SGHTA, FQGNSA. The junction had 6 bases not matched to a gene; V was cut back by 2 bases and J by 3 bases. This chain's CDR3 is CASSLRTSGIWTDTQYF. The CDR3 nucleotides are TGTGCCAGCAGCTTACGGACTAGCGGGATATGGACAGATACGCAGTATTTT. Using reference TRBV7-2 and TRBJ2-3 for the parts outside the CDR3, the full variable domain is GAGVSQSPSNKVTEKGKDVELRCDPISGHTALYWYRQSLGQGLEFLIYFQGNSAPDKSGLPSDRFSAERTGGSVSTLTIQRTQQEDSAVYLCASSLRTSGIWTDTQYFGPGTRLTVL.

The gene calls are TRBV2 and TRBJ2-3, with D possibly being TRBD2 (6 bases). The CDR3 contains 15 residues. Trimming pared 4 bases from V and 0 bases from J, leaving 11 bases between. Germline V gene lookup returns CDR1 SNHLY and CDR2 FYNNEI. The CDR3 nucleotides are TGTGCCAGCAGTGCGGGAGCCCATAGCACAGATACGCAGTATTTT. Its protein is CASSAGAHSTDTQYF. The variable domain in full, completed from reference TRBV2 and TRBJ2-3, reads EPEVTQTPSHQVTQMGQEVILRCVPISNHLYFYWYRQILGQKVEFLVSFYNNEISEKSEIFDDQFSVERPDGSNFTLKIRSTKLEDSAMYFCASSAGAHSTDTQYFGPGTRLTVL.

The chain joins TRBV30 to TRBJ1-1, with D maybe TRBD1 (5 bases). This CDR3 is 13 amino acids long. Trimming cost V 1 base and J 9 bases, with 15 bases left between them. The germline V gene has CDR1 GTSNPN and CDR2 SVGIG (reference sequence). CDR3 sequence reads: CAWSGEHGGQAFF. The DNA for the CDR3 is TGTGCCTGGAGTGGAGAACACGGGGGACAAGCTTTCTTT.